Presented here are 30 T cell receptor beta chains from one specimen sequenced in a study of blood T cell repertoires in COVID-19. Using immunoSEQ multiplex PCR, the repertoire was profiled, and TCRdb retains in-frame clones only, with some absent. In the table there are some 77,000 clones, 70% to 90% of which are singletons. The sample comprised peripheral blood. The receptors originated from a man in his thirties or forties with acute or convalescent COVID-19.

CDR3 DNA sequence: TGTGCCAGCAGCAAAGTTGGGCGGGAGGACTCCACCGGGGAGCTGTTTTTT. Translated, it gives CASSKVGREDSTGELFF. This chain uses TRBV21-1 with TRBJ2-2; TRBD2, the D gene given by the table, was not confirmed from the DNA. TRBV21-1 is designated a pseudogene. The CDR3 is made up of 17 amino acids.

This CDR3 reads CASSLATFNTGELFF. CDR3 coding DNA: TGTGCCAGCAGTTTGGCGACTTTTAACACCGGGGAGCTGTTTTTT. V is TRBV28 and J is TRBJ2-2; D not resolved. This CDR3 has 15 amino acids. Germline V CDR1 and CDR2: MDHEN, SYDVKM. Deletions cut 3 bases from V and 2 bases from J, with 10 bases between. Variable domain in full (rest from reference TRBV28 and TRBJ2-2): DVKVTQSSRYLVKRTGEKVFLECVQDMDHENMFWYRQDPGLGLRLIYFSYDVKMKEKGDIPEGYSVSREKKERFSLILESASTNQTSMYLCASSLATFNTGELFFGEGSRLTVL.

This clone was seen a handful of times. The chain carries TRBV4-2 and TRBJ1-2; the D is unclear. Between the trimmed V and J ends, which lost 0 bases and 4 bases, there was a span of 15 bases. The CDR3 is 16 amino acids. Germline CDR1 LGHNA, CDR2 YNFKEQ. CDR3 bases: TGTGCCAGCAGCCAAGAGTACGTCGCGGCGAGCTATGGCTACACCTTC. Protein sequence: CASSQEYVAASYGYTF.

The rearrangement uses TRBV7-7 and TRBJ2-3, with D tentatively TRBD2 (6 bases). The CDR3 covers 17 residues. Germline-derived CDR1 and CDR2 are SSHAT and FNYEAQ (reference sequence). V dropped 1 base and J dropped 3 bases, with 17 bases sitting between them. The CDR3: CASSLEVGGIATDTQYF. The CDR3 coding sequence is TGTGCCAGCAGCTTAGAAGTGGGCGGGATCGCTACAGATACGCAGTATTTT.

The CDR3 protein is CASSPDRSGEQYF. CDR3 nucleotides: TGTGCCAGCAGTCCGGACCGATCGGGGGAGCAGTACTTC. This chain links TRBV6-4 with TRBJ2-7; D might be TRBD2 (5 bases). The CDR3 consists of 13 residues. The ends were cut back, 5 bases at V and 7 bases at J, with 15 bases in the middle. The germline V gene encodes CDR1 MRHNA and CDR2 SNTAGT.

The rearrangement links TRBV11-2 to TRBJ2-7; possibly TRBD2 for D (5 bases). The CDR3 is 15 amino acids. Germline V CDR1 and CDR2: SGHAT, FQNNGV. Trimming took off 0 bases at V and 0 bases at J, with 9 bases between the two ends. As DNA, the CDR3 is TGTGCCAGCAGCTTAGAGTTTGGGAGCTCCTACGAGCAGTACTTC. Translating it yields CASSLEFGSSYEQYF.

The chain has TRBV11-2 and TRBJ1-2; maybe TRBD1 (6 bases). The V end was cut by 3 bases, the J end by 11 bases, with 16 bases between. The CDR3 has 13 amino acids. CDR1 is SGHAT, CDR2 FQNNGV, per germline. The CDR3 DNA follows: TGTGCCAGCAGCTTGGGACACGGGGGGGAATACACCTTC. This translates into CASSLGHGGEYTF.

For this clone: The identical CDR3 is also encoded by other nucleotide sequences in the sample. This chain uses TRBV6-1 with TRBJ1-3; D not resolved. With 0 bases removed from V and 0 bases from J, the gap between germline ends came to 6 bases. The germline V gene encodes CDR1 MNHNS and CDR2 SASEGT. This CDR3 has 15 amino acids. CDR3 in DNA: TGTGCCAGCAGTGAAGCCCCTAGCTCTGGAAACACCATATATTTT. Translating it yields CASSEAPSSGNTIYF.

The V and J genes are TRBV28 and TRBJ2-1; 9 bases are a match to TRBD2. Germline V gives CDR1 MDHEN, CDR2 SYDVKM. After removal of 4 bases from V and 1 base from J, the junction contained 17 bases not matched to a gene. The CDR3 is 20 amino acids. CDR3 nucleotide sequence: TGTGCCAGCAGTTGGGGGGGAGGATGGCGGGAGGGCCGGTCCTACAATGAGCAGTTCTTC. Translating gives CASSWGGGWREGRSYNEQFF.

The chain uses TRBV6-5 and TRBJ2-2; 8 bases agree with TRBD2. There are 15 residues in the CDR3. Looked up from germline, CDR1 is MNHEY and CDR2 is SVGAGI. Trimming cost V 6 bases and J 2 bases; bases outside gene matches: 5. CDR3 in DNA: TGTGCCAGCAGGCGAGCGGGAGTTAACACCGGGGAGCTGTTTTTT. Its protein product is CASRRAGVNTGELFF.

The V and J genes are TRBV19 and TRBJ1-2, with D hard to call. This CDR3 contains 13 residues. Per the germline V gene, CDR1 is LNHDA and CDR2 is SQIVND (reference sequence). V shed 9 bases and J shed 1 base, with 12 bases lying between them. This CDR3 is CASRGPLNYGYTF. Written as DNA, the CDR3 is TGTGCCAGCCGAGGGCCCCTTAACTATGGCTACACCTTC.

This chain uses TRBV7-9 with TRBJ2-7, with 12 positions matching TRBD1. The germline gives CDR1 SEHNR, CDR2 FQNEAQ (reference sequence). The CDR3 runs 16 residues. V was pared by 1 base and J by 5 bases, with 6 bases of the junction left unmatched. CDR3 sequence (DNA): TGTGCCAGCAGCTTAGTAGGGGGACAGGGGGCCCACGAGCAGTACTTC. This codes for CASSLVGGQGAHEQYF.

This chain uses TRBV5-1 with TRBJ2-7; 11 nucleotides match TRBD1. With 3 bases clipped from V and 6 bases from J, the junction kept 2 bases outside the gene matches. CDR1 and CDR2 (germline): SGHRS, YFSETQ. The CDR3 extends over 13 amino acids. CDR3 in amino acids: CASSWGQGGEQYF. CDR3 in DNA: TGCGCCAGCAGCTGGGGACAGGGGGGCGAGCAGTACTTC.

This clone was counted once. V usage is TRBV7-2 and J usage is TRBJ2-2; unclear D gene. The germline CDR1 and CDR2 sequences are SGHTA and FQGNSA. The CDR3 extends over 13 amino acids. V lost 5 bases and J lost 5, with 9 bases in between. The chain's CDR3 is CASSPMQTGELFF. In DNA, the CDR3 is TGTGCCAGCAGCCCCATGCAGACCGGGGAGCTGTTTTTT.

V and J are TRBV18 and TRBJ1-2; weak D call: TRBD1 (6 bases). Trimming cost V 6 bases and J 10 bases, with 15 bases left between them. This CDR3 comprises 12 residues. Germline-derived CDR1 and CDR2 are KGHSH and LQKENI. The DNA of the CDR3 is TGTGCCAGCTCTCCTAGACAGGCTGCCTACACCTTC. Its translation: CASSPRQAAYTF. The full variable domain, with the rest looked up from reference TRBV18 and TRBJ1-2, is NAGVMQNPRHLVRRRGQEARLRCSPMKGHSHVYWYRQLPEEGLKFMVYLQKENIIDESGMPKERFSAEFPKEGPSILRIQQVVRGDSAAYFCASSPRQAAYTFGSGTRLTVV.

The CDR3 reads CASSSSGRFYNEQFF. DNA of the CDR3: TGTGCCAGCAGTTCGAGCGGGAGATTTTACAATGAGCAGTTCTTC. V and J are TRBV6-2 or TRBV6-3 and TRBJ2-1; 8 bases are a match to TRBD2. Per the germline V gene, CDR1 is MNHEY and CDR2 is SVGEGT. V lost 4 bases, J lost 4 bases, and 6 bases stayed unmatched. The CDR3 is made up of 15 amino acids.

The rearrangement joins TRBV20-1 to TRBJ2-1; D remains ambiguous. The length of the CDR3 is 14 residues. The V gene lost 3 bases and the J gene lost 4 bases, with 13 bases spanning the gap. Germline CDR1 is DFQATT and CDR2 is SNEGSKA (reference sequence). CDR3 coding DNA: TGCAGTGCTAGTTCAGGCAGTACGTACAATGAGCAGTTCTTC. Residues: CSASSGSTYNEQFF.

The chain employs TRBV28 and TRBJ2-1; D is ambiguous. The CDR3 is 11 residues long. With 3 bases removed from V and 10 bases from J, the gap between germline ends came to 7 bases. CDR1 is MDHEN and CDR2 is SYDVKM in the germline V gene. CDR3 residues: CASSLGYEQFF. The CDR3 DNA is TGTGCCAGCAGTTTGGGCTACGAGCAGTTCTTC.

The V call is TRBV3-1 (or the pseudogene TRBV3-2), the J call TRBJ2-7; D perhaps matches TRBD2 (5 bases). V gave up 4 bases and J gave up 3 bases, with 7 bases separating them. CDR1 and CDR2 (germline): LGHDT, YNNKEL (reference sequence). The CDR3 has 12 residues. The chain's CDR3 is CASSRAGYEQYF. Written as DNA, the CDR3 is TGTGCCAGCAGCCGCGCGGGCTACGAGCAGTACTTC.

V and J are TRBV5-1 and TRBJ2-2; 9 bases line up with TRBD1. V lost 5 bases to trimming and J lost 6 bases; unmatched junction nucleotides: 11. Germline V CDR1 and CDR2: SGHRS, YFSETQ. CDR3 length: 16 amino acids. The CDR3 DNA reads as TGCGCCAGCAGTCTTGACGGGACAGGGTACCCCGGGGAGCTGTTTTTT. This translates into CASSLDGTGYPGELFF.

This chain uses TRBV24-1 with TRBJ2-1; 10 nucleotides align to TRBD2. Germline CDR1 and CDR2: KGHDR and SFDVKD. V shed 9 bases, J shed 5 bases, and the junction held 12 bases outside the gene matches. This CDR3 spans 16 amino acids. This CDR3 reads CATSNPGLAEHNEQFF. In DNA form, the CDR3 reads TGTGCCACCTCTAACCCAGGACTAGCGGAGCACAATGAGCAGTTCTTC.

This chain uses TRBV10-2 with TRBJ2-3; TRBD2 aligns across 8 bases. This CDR3 region has 14 residues. V lost 10 bases to trimming and J lost 1 base; unmatched junction nucleotides: 7. The V gene's germline CDR1 is WSHSY and CDR2 SAAADI. The CDR3 coding sequence is TGCGCCACCGCCCCTAGCGGGCGCACAGATACGCAGTATTTT. Its protein product is CATAPSGRTDTQYF.

This sequence joins TRBV5-1 and TRBJ2-7, with D hard to call. V lost 4 bases to trimming and J lost 4 bases, with 12 bases between them. The CDR3 has 13 amino acids. From germline, CDR1 is SGHRS and CDR2 YFSETQ. CDR3 amino acids: CASSIQRSYEQYF. DNA for the CDR3: TGCGCCAGCAGCATCCAACGGAGTTACGAGCAGTACTTC.

The rearrangement joins TRBV6-5 to TRBJ1-1; a possible D gene is TRBD1 (5 bases). Germline V lookup: CDR1 MNHEY, CDR2 SVGAGI. Trimming stripped 8 bases from V and 5 bases from J, with 15 bases between. This CDR3 region has 13 residues. The CDR3 DNA is TGTGCCAGCGGGACTCCGGGAGGGACTGAAGCTTTCTTT. Encoded protein: CASGTPGGTEAFF.

The genes are TRBV7-2 and TRBJ2-1; possibly TRBD1 for D (5 bases). Germline-derived CDR1 and CDR2 are SGHTA and FQGNSA. The germline V and J ends were trimmed by 5 bases and 4 bases, with 15 bases remaining between them. The CDR3 covers 15 residues. The CDR3 loop is CASSQMGPPYNEQFF. DNA of the CDR3: TGTGCCAGCAGCCAAATGGGGCCTCCTTACAATGAGCAGTTCTTC.

The genes are TRBV5-1 and TRBJ1-1, with a weak D call TRBD1 (5 bases). CDR1 is SGHRS, CDR2 YFSETQ, per germline. CDR3 length: 13 residues. V was clipped by 4 bases and J by 11 bases, with 18 bases between them. CDR3 DNA sequence: TGCGCCAGCAGCCGAGATACAGGCCGGGAGGCTTTCTTT. This codes for CASSRDTGREAFF.

This clone was seen a handful of times. The rearrangement links TRBV6-1 to TRBJ2-5; TRBD2 matches at 8 bases. V lost 4 bases, J lost 2 bases, and 9 bases stayed unmatched. The length of the CDR3 is 16 residues. CDR1 and CDR2 from the germline V gene are MNHNS and SASEGT. The CDR3 region is CASSADGTRWQETQYF. Here the CDR3 DNA reads TGTGCCAGCAGTGCCGATGGGACTAGGTGGCAAGAGACCCAGTACTTC.

V usage is TRBV4-1 and J usage is TRBJ2-7; a weak D match, TRBD1 (6 bases). Germline V gives CDR1 MGHRA, CDR2 YSYEKL. The length of the CDR3 is 15 residues. Trimming removed 0 bases from V and 3 bases from J, with 12 bases in between. DNA for the CDR3: TGCGCCAGCAGCCAAGATAGGGCAGGGGACTACGAGCAGTACTTC. Residues: CASSQDRAGDYEQYF.

This chain joins TRBV27 and TRBJ1-2; TRBD1 matches 8 bases. With V trimmed by 5 bases and J by 4 bases, 6 bases remained unmatched. The CDR3 covers 14 residues. CDR1 is MNHEY and CDR2 is SMNVEV in the germline V gene (reference sequence). Here the CDR3 reads CASSGGQGIYGYTF. As DNA, the CDR3 is TGTGCCAGCAGTGGTGGACAGGGAATCTATGGCTACACCTTC.

V usage is TRBV18 and J usage is TRBJ2-1; the match to TRBD2 covers 10 bases. The CDR3 covers 16 residues. Trimming cost V 5 bases and J 7 bases; bases outside gene matches: 11. The germline gives CDR1 KGHSH, CDR2 LQKENI. The CDR3 sequence is CASSGLSGRALNEQFF. CDR3 DNA: TGTGCCAGCTCAGGGCTGAGCGGGAGGGCCTTGAATGAGCAGTTCTTC. The variable domain in full, completed from reference TRBV18 and TRBJ2-1, reads NAGVMQNPRHLVRRRGQEARLRCSPMKGHSHVYWYRQLPEEGLKFMVYLQKENIIDESGMPKERFSAEFPKEGPSILRIQQVVRGDSAAYFCASSGLSGRALNEQFFGPGTRLTVL.